This T cell receptor beta chain was found in a study of neurological immune-mediated disorders. Germline CDR1 SGHRS, CDR2 YFSETQ. The CDR3 consists of 15 residues. With 4 bases removed from V and 6 bases from J, the gap between germline ends came to 19 bases. Study-wide results and caveats: In HTLV-1-associated myelopathy, TCR clonal expansion was greatest, and in multiple sclerosis it was least, below healthy controls. The phylogenetic placement of 18 of 34 multiple sclerosis patients' repertoires in one related-CDR3 cluster constitutes a possible signature. TCR-beta repertoires seemed private in all groups, with no expanded CDR3 amino acid sequences shared.

This clonotype was recorded many times. Its cognate antigen is unknown. With 10-nucleotide random UMIs included, cDNA was synthesized by 5'RACE. TCRdb recomputed calls from the 5' RACE reads with MiXCR, one row per CDR3 protein. Of tens of thousands of distinct CDR3 sequences listed, under 3% are singletons. The chain joins TRBV5-1 to TRBJ1-2, with D possibly matching TRBD1 (6 bases). The TCR sequence derives from a man over 45 with multiple sclerosis. The sample comprised PBMCs. CDR3 bases: TGCGCCAGCAGCCTAAGACAGGATAACCCTAATGGCTACACCTTC. This translates into CASSLRQDNPNGYTF.